The source of this T cell receptor (beta chain) is a study of somatic mutations in cytotoxic T cells in rheumatoid arthritis. At the level of the study: At nearly 100% purity, some V beta antibody-stained T-cell populations were flow-sorted, and these included V beta1+ cells that were sequenced for TCRB.

Generated by immunoSEQ multiplex PCR, the TCRdb table keeps only in-frame clones and is missing some. Here the sample spans roughly 20,000 clones, 65% to 75% being singletons. Controls that were healthy consisted of blood donors whose median age was around 55 years (range 21-70), with approximately 55% female. J lost 2 bases, V lost 4 bases, and 3 bases had no gene match. CDR1 and CDR2 (germline): MNHEY, SVGAGI. CDR3 length equals 15 residues. Regarding this clone: Its antigen is not known.

Overall study findings and caveats: Age was associated with higher CD8+ clonality in rheumatoid arthritis patients, not in healthy controls.

The chain links TRBV6-5 to TRBJ2-5; 11 bases fit TRBD2. This TCR derives from a man aged 60-69 years in good health. The sequencing input was CD8+ T cells sorted from blood. CDR3 loop: CASSFSGGVQETQYF. The CDR3 DNA reads TGTGCCAGCAGTTTTAGCGGGGGGGTTCAAGAGACCCAGTACTTC.